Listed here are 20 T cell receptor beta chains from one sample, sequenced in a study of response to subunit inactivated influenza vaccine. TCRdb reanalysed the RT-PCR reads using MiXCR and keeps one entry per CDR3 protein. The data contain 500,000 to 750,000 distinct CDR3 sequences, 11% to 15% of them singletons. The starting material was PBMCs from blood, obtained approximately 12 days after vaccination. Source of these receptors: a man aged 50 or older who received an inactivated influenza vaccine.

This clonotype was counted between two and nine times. CDR3 in amino acids: CASSYSTSGRESTDTQYF. The CDR3 DNA reads TGTGCCAGCAGTTACTCGACTAGCGGGAGGGAAAGCACAGATACGCAGTATTTT. This chain joins TRBV6-2 or TRBV6-3 and TRBJ2-3, with 14 nucleotides matching TRBD2. Germline values: CDR1 MNHEY, CDR2 SVGEGT. The CDR3 sequence is 18 residues long. J gave up 0 bases and V 0 bases, and 2 bases lay outside the gene matches.

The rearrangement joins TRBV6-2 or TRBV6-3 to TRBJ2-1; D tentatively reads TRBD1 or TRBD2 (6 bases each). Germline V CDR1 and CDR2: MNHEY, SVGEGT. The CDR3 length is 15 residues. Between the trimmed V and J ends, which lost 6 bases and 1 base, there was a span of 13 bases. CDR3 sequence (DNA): TGTGCCAGCAGGAGGGGGAGGATATCCTACAATGAGCAGTTCTTC. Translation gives CASRRGRISYNEQFF.

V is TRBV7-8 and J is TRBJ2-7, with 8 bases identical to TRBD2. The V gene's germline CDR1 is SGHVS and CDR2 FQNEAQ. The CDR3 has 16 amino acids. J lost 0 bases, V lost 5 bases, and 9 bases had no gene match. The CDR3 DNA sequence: TGTGCCAGCAGCCCTAGCGGGTCATACCGCTCCTACGAGCAGTACTTC. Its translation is CASSPSGSYRSYEQYF.

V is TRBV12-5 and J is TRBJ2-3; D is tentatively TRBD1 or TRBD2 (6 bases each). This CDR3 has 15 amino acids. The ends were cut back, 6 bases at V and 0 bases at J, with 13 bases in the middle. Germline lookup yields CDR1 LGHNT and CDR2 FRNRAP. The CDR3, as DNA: TGTGCTAGTGGCCGCCCGGGGGCCAGCACAGATACGCAGTATTTT. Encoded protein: CASGRPGASTDTQYF.

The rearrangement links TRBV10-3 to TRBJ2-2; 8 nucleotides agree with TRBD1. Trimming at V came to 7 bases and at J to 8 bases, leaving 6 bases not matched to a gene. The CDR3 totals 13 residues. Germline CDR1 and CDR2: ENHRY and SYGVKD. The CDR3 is CAIIGTGSGELFF. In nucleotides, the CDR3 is TGTGCCATCATTGGGACAGGCTCTGGGGAGCTGTTTTTT.

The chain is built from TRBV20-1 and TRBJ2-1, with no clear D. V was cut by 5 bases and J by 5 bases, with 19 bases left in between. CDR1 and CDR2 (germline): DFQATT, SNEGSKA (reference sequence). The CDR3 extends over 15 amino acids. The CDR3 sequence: CSAVGFGVLHNEQFF. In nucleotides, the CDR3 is TGCAGTGCTGTCGGGTTTGGGGTCTTGCACAATGAGCAGTTCTTC.

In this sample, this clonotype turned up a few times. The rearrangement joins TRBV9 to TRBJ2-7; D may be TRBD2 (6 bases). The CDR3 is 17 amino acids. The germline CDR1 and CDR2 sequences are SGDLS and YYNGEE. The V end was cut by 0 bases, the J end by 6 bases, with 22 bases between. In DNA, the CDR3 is TGTGCCAGCAGCGTAGGCCCCGTGGAGGGGTCCACGGGCGAGCAGTACTTC. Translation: CASSVGPVEGSTGEQYF. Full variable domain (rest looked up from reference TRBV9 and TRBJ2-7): DSGVTQTPKHLITATGQRVTLRCSPRSGDLSVYWYQQSLDQGLQFLIQYYNGEERAKGNILERFSAQQFPDLHSELNLSSLELGDSALYFCASSVGPVEGSTGEQYFGPGTRLTVT.

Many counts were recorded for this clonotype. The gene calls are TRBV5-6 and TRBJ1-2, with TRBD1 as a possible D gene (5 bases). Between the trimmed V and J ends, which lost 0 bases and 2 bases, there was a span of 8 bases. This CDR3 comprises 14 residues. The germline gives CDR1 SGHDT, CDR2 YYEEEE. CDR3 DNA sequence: TGTGCCAGCAGCTTGGGACAGTTAAACTATGGCTACACCTTC. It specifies CASSLGQLNYGYTF.

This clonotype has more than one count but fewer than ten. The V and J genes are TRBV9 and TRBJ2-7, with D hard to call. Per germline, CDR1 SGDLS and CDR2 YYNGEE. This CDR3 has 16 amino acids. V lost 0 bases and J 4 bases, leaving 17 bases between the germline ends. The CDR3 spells CASSVAVGSSRYEQYF. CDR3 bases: TGTGCCAGCAGCGTAGCAGTCGGCTCCTCTAGGTACGAGCAGTACTTC.

As DNA, the CDR3 is TGCGCCAGCAGCTTGGCCTCGCGAACCGGGGAGCTGTTTTTT. Residues: CASSLASRTGELFF. This chain links TRBV5-1 with TRBJ2-2; D not certain. Germline loops: CDR1 SGHRS, CDR2 YFSETQ. This CDR3 spans 14 amino acids. V lost 0 bases, J lost 5 bases, and 8 bases lay in between.

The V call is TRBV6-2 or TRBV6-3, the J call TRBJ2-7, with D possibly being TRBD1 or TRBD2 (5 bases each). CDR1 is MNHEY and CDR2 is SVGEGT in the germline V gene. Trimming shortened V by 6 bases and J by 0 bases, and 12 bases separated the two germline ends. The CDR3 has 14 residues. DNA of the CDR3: TGTGCCAGCAGCTCAACGGGGCTCTCCTACGAGCAGTACTTC. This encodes CASSSTGLSYEQYF.

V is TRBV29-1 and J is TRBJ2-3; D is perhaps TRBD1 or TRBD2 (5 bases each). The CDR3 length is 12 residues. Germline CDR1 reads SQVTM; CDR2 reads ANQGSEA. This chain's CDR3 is CSSPGLGDTQYF. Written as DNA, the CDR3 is TGCAGTAGCCCGGGGCTTGGAGATACGCAGTATTTT.

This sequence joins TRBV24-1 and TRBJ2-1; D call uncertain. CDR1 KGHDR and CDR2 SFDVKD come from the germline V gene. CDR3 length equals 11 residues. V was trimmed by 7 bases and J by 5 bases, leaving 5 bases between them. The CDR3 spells CATRINNEQFF. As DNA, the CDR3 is TGTGCCACCAGAATTAACAATGAGCAGTTCTTC.

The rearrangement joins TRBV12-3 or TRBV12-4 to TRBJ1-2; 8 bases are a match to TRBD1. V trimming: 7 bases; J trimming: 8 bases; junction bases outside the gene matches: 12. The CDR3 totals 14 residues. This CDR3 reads CASKPGTGWMGYTF. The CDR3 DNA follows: TGTGCCAGCAAACCGGGGACAGGATGGATGGGCTACACCTTC.

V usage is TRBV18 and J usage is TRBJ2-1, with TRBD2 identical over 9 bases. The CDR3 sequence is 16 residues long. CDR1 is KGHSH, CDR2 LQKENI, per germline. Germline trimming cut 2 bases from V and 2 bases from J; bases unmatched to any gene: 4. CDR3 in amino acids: CASSPVLAGTYNEQFF. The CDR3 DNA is TGTGCCAGCTCACCAGTCCTAGCGGGAACCTACAATGAGCAGTTCTTC.

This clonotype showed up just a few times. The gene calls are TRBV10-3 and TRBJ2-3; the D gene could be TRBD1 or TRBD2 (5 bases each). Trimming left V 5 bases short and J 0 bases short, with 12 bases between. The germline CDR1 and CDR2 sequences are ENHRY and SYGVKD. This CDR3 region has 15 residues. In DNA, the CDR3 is TGTGCCATCAGTTTGGACGGGACCAGCACAGATACGCAGTATTTT. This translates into CAISLDGTSTDTQYF.

CDR3 sequence reads: CASSITKGGTSPDTQYF. The CDR3 region has the DNA TGTGCCAGCAGCATAACCAAAGGGGGGACTAGTCCAGATACGCAGTATTTT. The chain links TRBV7-2 to TRBJ2-3; 8 positions match TRBD2. CDR1 SGHTA and CDR2 FQGNSA come from the germline V gene. The CDR3 spans 17 residues. The V segment lost 5 bases and the J segment 4 bases; nucleotides outside the gene matches: 14.

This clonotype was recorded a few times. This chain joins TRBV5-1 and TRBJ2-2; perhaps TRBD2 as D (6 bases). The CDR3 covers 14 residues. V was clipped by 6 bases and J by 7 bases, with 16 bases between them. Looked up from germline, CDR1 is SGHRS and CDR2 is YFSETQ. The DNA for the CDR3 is TGCGCCAGCAACGGGGACTCCATGGGCGGGGAGCTGTTTTTT. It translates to CASNGDSMGGELFF.

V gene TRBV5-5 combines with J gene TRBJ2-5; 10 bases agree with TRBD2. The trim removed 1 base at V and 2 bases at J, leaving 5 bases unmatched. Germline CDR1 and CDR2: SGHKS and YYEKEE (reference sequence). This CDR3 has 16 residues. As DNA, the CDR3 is TGTGCCAGCAGCTTGCATCCGGGACTAGCGCAAGAGACCCAGTACTTC. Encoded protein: CASSLHPGLAQETQYF.

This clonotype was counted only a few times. The CDR3 region has the DNA TGTGCCAGCAGCGTCTCGGGGGTCTACAATGAGCAGTTCTTC. Its protein is CASSVSGVYNEQFF. The chain uses TRBV7-9 and TRBJ2-1; a weak D match, TRBD2 (6 bases). The germline V and J ends were trimmed by 5 bases and 3 bases, with 11 bases remaining between them. CDR1 and CDR2 (germline): SEHNR, FQNEAQ (reference sequence). This CDR3 is 14 amino acids long.